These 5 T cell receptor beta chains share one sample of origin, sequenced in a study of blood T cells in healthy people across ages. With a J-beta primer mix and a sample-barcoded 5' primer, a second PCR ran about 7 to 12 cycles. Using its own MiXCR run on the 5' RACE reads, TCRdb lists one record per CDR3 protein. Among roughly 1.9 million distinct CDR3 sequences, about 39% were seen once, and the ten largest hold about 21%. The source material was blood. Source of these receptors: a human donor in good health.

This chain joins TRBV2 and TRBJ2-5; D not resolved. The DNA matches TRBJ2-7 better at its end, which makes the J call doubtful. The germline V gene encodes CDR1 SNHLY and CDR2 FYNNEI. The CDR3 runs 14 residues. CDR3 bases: TGTGCCAGCAGTGAAGCTACGCTACTCACCGAGCAGTACTTC. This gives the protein CASSEATLLTEQYF.

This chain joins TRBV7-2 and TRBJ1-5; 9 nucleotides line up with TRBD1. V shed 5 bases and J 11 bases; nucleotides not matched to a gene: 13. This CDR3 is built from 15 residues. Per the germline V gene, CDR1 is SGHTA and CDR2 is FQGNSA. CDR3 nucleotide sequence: TGTGCCAGCAGCCCTAGGACAGGGGCGGGCATGGCCCAGCATTTT. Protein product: CASSPRTGAGMAQHF.

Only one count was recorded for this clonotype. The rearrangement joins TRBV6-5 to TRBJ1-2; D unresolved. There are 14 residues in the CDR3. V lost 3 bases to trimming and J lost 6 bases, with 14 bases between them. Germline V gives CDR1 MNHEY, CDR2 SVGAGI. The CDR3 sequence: CASSYRPQADGYTF. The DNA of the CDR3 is TGTGCCAGCAGTTATCGCCCCCAAGCGGATGGCTACACCTTC.

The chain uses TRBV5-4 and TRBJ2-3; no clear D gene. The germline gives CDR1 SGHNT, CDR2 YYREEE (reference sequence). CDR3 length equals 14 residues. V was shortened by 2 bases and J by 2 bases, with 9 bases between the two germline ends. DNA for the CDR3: TGTGCCAGCAGCTTTAGGCAGTACACAGATACGCAGTATTTT. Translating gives CASSFRQYTDTQYF.

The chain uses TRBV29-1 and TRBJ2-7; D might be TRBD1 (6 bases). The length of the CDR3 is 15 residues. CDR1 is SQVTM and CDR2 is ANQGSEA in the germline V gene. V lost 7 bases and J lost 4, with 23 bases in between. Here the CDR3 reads CSAASWGTRGYEQYF. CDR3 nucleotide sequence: TGCAGCGCAGCCAGTTGGGGGACCAGGGGTTACGAGCAGTACTTC.